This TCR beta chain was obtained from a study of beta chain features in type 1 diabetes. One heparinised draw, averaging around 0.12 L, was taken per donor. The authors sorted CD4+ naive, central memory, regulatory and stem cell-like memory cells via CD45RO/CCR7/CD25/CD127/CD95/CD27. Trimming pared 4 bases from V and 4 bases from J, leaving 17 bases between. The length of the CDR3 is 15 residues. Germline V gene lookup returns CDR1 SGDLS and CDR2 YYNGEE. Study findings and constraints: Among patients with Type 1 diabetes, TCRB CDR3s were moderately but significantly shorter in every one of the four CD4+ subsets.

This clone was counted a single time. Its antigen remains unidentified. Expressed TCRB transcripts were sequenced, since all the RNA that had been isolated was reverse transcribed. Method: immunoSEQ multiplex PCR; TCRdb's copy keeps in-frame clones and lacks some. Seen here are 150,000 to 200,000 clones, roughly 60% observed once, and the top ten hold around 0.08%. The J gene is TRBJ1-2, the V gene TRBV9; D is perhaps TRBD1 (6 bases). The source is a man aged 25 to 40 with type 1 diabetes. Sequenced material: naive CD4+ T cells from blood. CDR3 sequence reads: CASSKQPQGFYGYTF. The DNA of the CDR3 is TGTGCCAGCAGCAAACAACCACAGGGATTCTATGGCTACACCTTC.